The entry that follows covers one T cell receptor beta chain sequence. The entry originates in a study of cytomegalovirus exposure and HLA in healthy donors. The CDR3 is 15 residues long. Deletions cut 3 bases from V and 3 bases from J, with 11 bases between. CDR1 MNHEY and CDR2 SMNVEV come from the germline V gene (reference sequence). Here immunoSEQ multiplex PCR was the method, and the copy in TCRdb shows in-frame clones only, minus some. This table holds a few hundred thousand clones, around four fifths found once. The V gene is TRBV27, the J gene TRBJ2-2; D is ambiguous. What was sequenced was PBMCs. This receptor was identified in a woman aged 30 to 39 in good health and CMV-seropositive. The CDR3 spells CASSLIGLDTGELFF. CDR3 coding DNA: TGTGCCAGCAGTTTGATAGGTTTGGACACCGGGGAGCTGTTTTTT.